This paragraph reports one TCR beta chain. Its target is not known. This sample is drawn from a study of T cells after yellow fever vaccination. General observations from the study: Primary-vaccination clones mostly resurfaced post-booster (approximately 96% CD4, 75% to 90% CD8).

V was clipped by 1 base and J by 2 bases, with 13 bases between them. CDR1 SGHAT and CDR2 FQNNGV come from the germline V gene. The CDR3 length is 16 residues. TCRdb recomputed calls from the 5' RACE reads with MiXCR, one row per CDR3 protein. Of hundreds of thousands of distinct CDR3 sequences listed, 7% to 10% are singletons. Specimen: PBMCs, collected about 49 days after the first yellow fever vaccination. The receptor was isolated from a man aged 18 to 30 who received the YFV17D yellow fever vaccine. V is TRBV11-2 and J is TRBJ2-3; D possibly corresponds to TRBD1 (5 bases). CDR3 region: CASSLAAGKPTDTQYF. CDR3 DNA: TGTGCCAGCAGCTTAGCGGCAGGGAAACCCACAGATACGCAGTATTTT.